This T cell receptor (beta chain) was found in a study of blood T cell repertoires in COVID-19. For the study at large: The United States, Italy and Spain supplied acute and convalescent COVID-19 samples. T cells, B-cell-depleted T cells, or PBMCs provided the cDNA or gDNA that served as material.

Per the study methods: By means of reference gene primer amplification, nucleated cell counts were estimated. Produced via immunoSEQ multiplex PCR; TCRdb's table is partial and in-frame only. D and trimming were read from the DNA, whereas the V and J calls and clone size are those reported in that table. The sample contains about 250,000 clones, around 88% of which appear only once. The Seattle patients, enrolled during active infection, were followed longitudinally. V shed 6 bases and J shed 7 bases, with 7 bases lying between them. The CDR3 spans 11 residues. Germline V lookup: CDR1 ENHRY, CDR2 SYGVKD.

The V gene is TRBV10-3, the J gene TRBJ2-1; D is unclear. The sequence was collected from a woman aged 80 or older with COVID-19, enrolled during active disease. Sequencing used peripheral blood. CDR3: CAIRQENEQFF. In DNA, the CDR3 is TGTGCCATCAGACAAGAAAATGAGCAGTTCTTC.